This entry features one TCR beta chain sequence. Its specificity is not known. The CDR3 end is not reached by the read, which stops 3 residues before it; the germline J gene fills it in. This entry belongs to a study of T cells in women clearing cervical HPV infection. For the study at large: Cases were women with histologically confirmed HPV16-related CIN3 or worse, including 2 invasive cancers.

General study points: CIN3+ cases had significantly higher TCR richness than controls; evenness did not differ. TRBV6-7 relative abundance averaged about 0.1% in cases and 0.15% to 0.2% in controls.

Repertoires were generated with immunoSEQ multiplex PCR, while TCRdb's copy carries only in-frame clones and drops some. This sample's clone table lists roughly 20,000 clones. The CDR3 is made up of 13 amino acids. Looked up from germline, CDR1 is SGHTA and CDR2 is FQGTGA. All participants had a single incident cervical HPV16 infection, and prevalent HPV16 infections were excluded. This sequence originates from a woman between 18 and 69 years old with a cervical HPV16 infection that either progressed to CIN3+ or cleared (not recorded which). This chain joins TRBV7-3 and TRBJ2-3, with 8 bases that match TRBD2. Material for sequencing was blood buffy coat. The covered CDR3 bases are TGTGCCAGCAGCCCGACGGGGGGGGAGACG. Protein: CASSPTGGET. The full CDR3 is CASSPTGGETQYF. Variable domain in full (rest from reference TRBV7-3 and TRBJ2-3): GAGVSQTPSNKVTEKGKYVELRCDPISGHTALYWYRQSLGQGPEFLIYFQGTGAADDSGLPNDRFFAVRPEGSVSTLKIQRTERGDSAVYLCASSPTGGETQYFGPGTRLTVL.